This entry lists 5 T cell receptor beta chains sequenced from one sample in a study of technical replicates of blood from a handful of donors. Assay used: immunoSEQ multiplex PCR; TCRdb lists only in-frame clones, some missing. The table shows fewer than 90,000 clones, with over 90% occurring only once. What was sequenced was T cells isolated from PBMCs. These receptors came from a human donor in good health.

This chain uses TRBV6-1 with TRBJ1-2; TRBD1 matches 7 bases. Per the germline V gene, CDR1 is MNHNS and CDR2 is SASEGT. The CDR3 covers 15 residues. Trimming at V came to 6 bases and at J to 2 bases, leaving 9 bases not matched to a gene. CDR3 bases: TGTGCCAGCAGGACGGATATACAGGGGAACTATGGCTACACCTTC. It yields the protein CASRTDIQGNYGYTF.

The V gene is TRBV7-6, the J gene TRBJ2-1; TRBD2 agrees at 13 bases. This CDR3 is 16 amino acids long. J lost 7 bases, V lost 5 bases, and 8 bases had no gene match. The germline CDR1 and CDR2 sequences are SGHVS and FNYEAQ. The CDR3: CASSPGTSGVGNEQFF. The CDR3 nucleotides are TGTGCCAGCAGCCCCGGGACTAGCGGGGTCGGGAATGAGCAGTTCTTC.

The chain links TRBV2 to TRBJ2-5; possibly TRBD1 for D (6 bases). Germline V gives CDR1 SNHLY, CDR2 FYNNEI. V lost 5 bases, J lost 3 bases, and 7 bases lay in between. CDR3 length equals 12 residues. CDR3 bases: TGTGCCAGCAGTCGGACAGAAGAGACCCAGTACTTC. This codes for CASSRTEETQYF.

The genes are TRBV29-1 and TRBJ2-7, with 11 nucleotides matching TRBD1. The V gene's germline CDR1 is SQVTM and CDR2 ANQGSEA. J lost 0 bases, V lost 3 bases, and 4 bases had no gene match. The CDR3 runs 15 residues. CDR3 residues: CSVDGTGGTSYEQYF. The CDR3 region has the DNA TGCAGCGTTGACGGGACAGGGGGAACCTCCTACGAGCAGTACTTC.

The CDR3 region is CAISAGDRVAQPQHF. CDR3 nucleotides: TGTGCCATCAGTGCCGGGGACAGGGTGGCTCAGCCCCAGCATTTT. J is TRBJ1-5 and V is TRBV10-3, with 9 bases lining up with TRBD1. V lost 4 bases, J lost 6 bases, and 7 bases stayed unmatched. The CDR3 is made up of 15 amino acids. CDR1 ENHRY and CDR2 SYGVKD come from the germline V gene.